A single sample gave rise to the 20 T cell receptor beta chains below, sequenced in a study of shared clonotypes between healthy human individuals (dated by TCRdb to the early 2020s). Library preparation employed the immunoSEQ multiplex PCR assay. TCRdb limited this immuneACCESS table to in-frame rearrangements with V and J called. A share of clones is missing; checked studies link under half to unresolved V genes, and the rest is unexplained. This sample holds millions of clones; about 94% were observed only once. The top ten hold 0.85% to 1.3% of the sample. CD8 naive samples were CD45RO-negative cells positively selected for CCR7, giving a CD45RA+CCR7+ population that excluded TemRA cells. The sample taken for sequencing was naive CD8+ T cells sorted from blood. The meaning of the sample's cell subset or site label: CD45RA+CCR7+. These receptors originate from a man aged 18-30 years in good health.

The chain recombines TRBV6-6 with TRBJ1-4, with TRBD1 identical over 7 bases. The germline V gene encodes CDR1 MNHNY and CDR2 SVGAGI (reference sequence). This CDR3 is 15 amino acids long. Trimming removed 6 bases from V and 8 bases from J; junction bases left unmatched: 12. Here the CDR3 DNA reads TGTGCCAGCAGCCACTTTGACAGGGTTGAAGAAAAACTGTTTTTT. This encodes CASSHFDRVEEKLFF.

J is TRBJ2-7 and V is TRBV11-2, with 8 bases fitting TRBD1. CDR1 is SGHAT, CDR2 FQNNGV, per germline. CDR3 length: 17 residues. The ends lost 0 bases at V and 1 base at J; junction bases unmatched: 8. The CDR3 is CASSLERTGRWSYEQYF. For the CDR3, the DNA is TGTGCCAGCAGCTTAGAACGGACAGGGAGGTGGTCCTACGAGCAGTACTTC.

The chain links TRBV11-2 to TRBJ1-6, with 10 bases identical to TRBD1. Germline V CDR1 and CDR2: SGHAT, FQNNGV. CDR3 length: 17 amino acids. V lost 5 bases and J lost 0; bases outside the gene matches: 4. CDR3 nucleotide sequence: TGTGCCAGCAGCCAGGACAGGGGGAGCTCCTATAATTCACCCCTCCACTTT. This sequence encodes CASSQDRGSSYNSPLHF.

The rearrangement joins TRBV9 to TRBJ1-5, with TRBD1 identical over 7 bases. The junction had 4 bases not matched to a gene; V was cut back by 4 bases and J by 3 bases. The CDR3 is 14 amino acids. Germline assignment: CDR1 SGDLS and CDR2 YYNGEE. CDR3 in DNA: TGTGCCAGCAGCCCCGGGACAGACAATCAGCCCCAGCATTTT. This codes for CASSPGTDNQPQHF. The full variable domain, rest sourced from reference TRBV9 and TRBJ1-5, is DSGVTQTPKHLITATGQRVTLRCSPRSGDLSVYWYQQSLDQGLQFLIQYYNGEERAKGNILERFSAQQFPDLHSELNLSSLELGDSALYFCASSPGTDNQPQHFGDGTRLSIL.

The CDR3 DNA reads as TGTGCCAGCAGTGACCCTTCAGGGACTAGCATCTCAGATACGCAGTATTTT. Its protein is CASSDPSGTSISDTQYF. This chain links TRBV2 with TRBJ2-3, with 9 bases that match TRBD2. Trimming removed 3 bases from V and 4 bases from J; junction bases left unmatched: 11. This CDR3 comprises 17 residues. Looked up from germline, CDR1 is SNHLY and CDR2 is FYNNEI.

The genes are TRBV15 and TRBJ2-1, with D tentatively TRBD2 (5 bases). The CDR3 has 15 residues. Germline CDR1 reads LNHNV; CDR2 reads YYDKDF (reference sequence). Trimming stripped 1 base from V and 8 bases from J, with 15 bases between. This chain's CDR3 is CATSRAASLSDEQFF. In nucleotides, the CDR3 is TGTGCCACCAGCAGAGCGGCTAGCCTCTCGGATGAGCAGTTCTTC.

This clone was observed once. This chain uses TRBV2 with TRBJ2-1; 10 bases align to TRBD2. This CDR3 contains 14 residues. The germline V gene has CDR1 SNHLY and CDR2 FYNNEI. Trimming at V came to 5 bases and at J to 5 bases, leaving 3 bases not matched to a gene. CDR3 coding DNA: TGTGCCAGCAGTAAAACTAGCGGGAACAATGAGCAGTTCTTC. Its translation: CASSKTSGNNEQFF.

The chain uses TRBV4-3 and TRBJ2-2, with D maybe TRBD1 (5 bases). The V end lost 4 bases, the J end lost 0 bases, and 9 bases lay between the germline ends. CDR1 and CDR2 from the germline V gene are LGHNA and YSLEER. CDR3 length equals 15 residues. The CDR3 is CASSPDSANTGELFF. The CDR3 coding sequence is TGCGCCAGCAGCCCCGACAGCGCGAACACCGGGGAGCTGTTTTTT.

With respect to this clone: Distinct nucleotide sequences in the sample also encode this CDR3. The V call is TRBV6-1, the J call TRBJ2-7; D remains unclear. CDR1 is MNHNS and CDR2 is SASEGT in the germline V gene. V lost 5 bases and J lost 4, with 9 bases in between. The length of the CDR3 is 12 residues. The CDR3 DNA reads as TGTGCCAGCAGTCCGACGGGTTACGAGCAGTACTTC. It is translated as CASSPTGYEQYF.

This chain links TRBV5-1 with TRBJ2-1, with D perhaps assigned TRBD1 or TRBD2 (6 bases each). Trimming shortened V by 5 bases and J by 4 bases, and 19 bases separated the two germline ends. The length of the CDR3 is 16 residues. Germline V gives CDR1 SGHRS, CDR2 YFSETQ. CDR3 region: CASRLPGAGIYNEQFF. The CDR3 DNA follows: TGCGCCAGCAGGTTGCCGGGGGCCGGTATTTACAATGAGCAGTTCTTC.

The chain combines TRBV28 with TRBJ1-4; tentatively, D is TRBD1 (5 bases). The V end was cut by 8 bases, the J end by 3 bases, with 16 bases between. The V gene's germline CDR1 is MDHEN and CDR2 SYDVKM. This CDR3 is 15 amino acids long. The CDR3 region has the DNA TGTGCCAGCGGGTTTTCCGGGACCTCTAATGAAAAACTGTTTTTT. It codes for CASGFSGTSNEKLFF.

This chain joins TRBV4-1 and TRBJ2-3; 7 nucleotides align to TRBD1. Germline V gene sequence: CDR1 MGHRA, CDR2 YSYEKL. This CDR3 has 18 residues. Trimming took 3 bases from V and 0 from J; bases not matched to a gene: 12. The CDR3 sequence: CASSQISQGIFSTDTQYF. CDR3 sequence (DNA): TGCGCCAGCAGCCAGATATCACAGGGGATCTTTAGCACAGATACGCAGTATTTT.

A single count supports this clone. CDR3 bases: TGTGCCAGCAGCTGGGGACTAGCGGGGACCTACGAGCAGTACTTC. Amino acids: CASSWGLAGTYEQYF. The chain couples TRBV11-2 to TRBJ2-7; 13 bases align to TRBD2. Germline V CDR1 and CDR2: SGHAT, FQNNGV. The junction had 2 bases not matched to a gene; V was cut back by 4 bases and J by 2 bases. The CDR3 sequence is 15 residues long.

The chain uses TRBV5-1 and TRBJ2-1; D is possibly TRBD2 (6 bases). The germline CDR1 and CDR2 sequences are SGHRS and YFSETQ. The CDR3 spans 15 residues. V lost 0 bases and J 3 bases, leaving 10 bases between the germline ends. The DNA for the CDR3 is TGCGCCAGCAGCTTGGGCCTAGCGAACTACAATGAGCAGTTCTTC. This gives the protein CASSLGLANYNEQFF.

This chain links TRBV21-1 with TRBJ1-1; the tabulated D call, TRBD1, remains unverified against the DNA. TRBV21-1 corresponds to a pseudogene. The CDR3 covers 19 residues. CDR3 region: CASSKALSGDREIDTEAFF. The CDR3 DNA reads TGTGCCAGCAGCAAAGCGCTTTCGGGGGACAGGGAAATTGACACTGAAGCTTTCTTT.

V and J are TRBV27 and TRBJ2-7; D gene unclear. Germline V gene sequence: CDR1 MNHEY, CDR2 SMNVEV (reference sequence). The CDR3 is 13 residues long. Trimming removed 4 bases at V and 3 bases at J, with 10 bases between. The CDR3 bases are TGTGCCAGCAGTTATACCGTCAGCTACGAGCAGTACTTC. Translating gives CASSYTVSYEQYF.

This chain uses TRBV11-2 with TRBJ1-6, with D possibly TRBD1 on 5 matching bases. V lost 1 base, J lost 8 bases, and 12 bases lay in between. The germline V gene has CDR1 SGHAT and CDR2 FQNNGV. The CDR3 totals 15 residues. The CDR3 DNA reads as TGTGCCAGCAGCTTAGGGGGCATTTACTATTCACCCCTCCACTTT. Translating it yields CASSLGGIYYSPLHF.

The chain joins TRBV25-1 to TRBJ1-4; the D gene is possibly TRBD1 (6 bases). Trimming removed 8 bases at V and 5 bases at J, with 12 bases between. The CDR3 runs 13 residues. CDR1 and CDR2 from the germline V gene are MGHDK and SYGVNS. The CDR3 loop is CASWGAGNEKLFF. In nucleotides, the CDR3 is TGTGCCAGCTGGGGGGCAGGCAATGAAAAACTGTTTTTT.

The chain combines TRBV10-2 with TRBJ1-5; 7 nucleotides align to TRBD1. This CDR3 region has 15 residues. CDR1 WSHSY and CDR2 SAAADI come from the germline V gene. The J segment lost 2 bases and the V segment lost 5 bases, leaving 6 bases of the junction unmatched. This chain's CDR3 is CASSPLGGGNQPQHF. For the CDR3, the DNA is TGCGCCAGCAGTCCGCTAGGGGGCGGCAATCAGCCCCAGCATTTT.

The chain is built from TRBV4-2 and TRBJ2-7, with D unresolved. The CDR3 runs 13 residues. The germline gives CDR1 LGHNA, CDR2 YNFKEQ. The V end was cut by 1 base, the J end by 4 bases, with 8 bases between. CDR3 coding DNA: TGTGCCAGCAGCCAAGCCAGCGCGTACGAGCAGTACTTC. Protein: CASSQASAYEQYF.